A single T cell receptor (beta chain) is shown here with its context. These data belong to a study of OX40 agonist ivuxolimab in advanced cancers. Background on the study: Checkpoint inhibitors had been given previously to about 40% of patients.

The V gene lost 1 base and the J gene lost 0 bases, with 13 bases spanning the gap. Germline V gene lookup returns CDR1 SGHTA and CDR2 FQGNSA. The CDR3 consists of 17 residues. The protocol was immunoSEQ multiplex PCR, while the TCRdb copy is restricted to in-frame clones and leaves out a portion. The sample lists tens of thousands of clones, 89% occurring once. This chain uses TRBV7-2 with TRBJ1-5; a possible D gene is TRBD1 (5 bases). This specimen consisted of CD4+ or CD8+ T cells sorted from blood, obtained in a trial of the OX40 agonist ivuxolimab. This clonotype was sampled from an adult with an advanced solid tumor such as melanoma, head and neck, liver or kidney cancer. The chain's CDR3 is CASSLVAGTYSNQPQHF. CDR3 DNA: TGTGCCAGCAGCTTAGTCGCAGGGACGTATAGCAATCAGCCCCAGCATTTT.